The present T cell receptor (beta chain) was sequenced within a study of regulatory T cells in long-lasting Graves disease. Library construction for TCR beta used iRepertoire HTBI primers and Arm-PCR of CDR3 regions. TCRdb re-called the multiplex PCR reads through MiXCR, storing one row per CDR3 protein. The data contain 350,000 to 500,000 distinct CDR3 sequences, about 15% of them singletons. This CDR3 comprises 15 residues. Germline CDR1 SGDLS, CDR2 YYNGEE. The V gene lost 0 bases and the J gene lost 4 bases, with 11 bases spanning the gap. Broader study findings: Favored usage of TRBV28, TRBJ1-2 and TRBJ2-5 was recorded in persistent disease.

This clonotype was seen many times. The antigen is not known. Time point indicated: newly diagnosed GD, antithyroid drugs for less than 3 months. The TCR library was made from RNA that had been extracted from PBMCs in TRIzol. The same data also went into a second study, on T cells in Graves' hyperthyroidism and ophthalmopathy. That report notes: TCR CDR3 regions were first amplified by RT-PCR with HTBI primers. Most thyroid clonotypes with frequency above 0.001 were detected in blood. Ophthalmopathy and stable hyperthyroidism were told apart by a 13 V-J model.

The V and J genes are TRBV9 and TRBJ2-1, with D possibly matching TRBD2 (6 bases). The receptor comes from a woman between 50 and 59 years old with Graves disease. The sequencing here drew on peripheral blood mononuclear cells (PBMCs), taken at new diagnosis, from a patient treated with antithyroid drugs. CDR3 coding DNA: TGTGCCAGCAGCGTAGGGGTCGCGGGATACAATGAGCAGTTCTTC. Amino acid sequence: CASSVGVAGYNEQFF.